The 22 T cell receptor beta chains below were found in one sample sequenced in a study of cytomegalovirus exposure and HLA in healthy donors. Profiling relied on immunoSEQ multiplex PCR, and the TCRdb table lists in-frame clones only, not all of them. Of 150,000 to 200,000 clones in the sample, over 80% were seen once. Sequencing was carried out using PBMCs. Every receptor here comes from a man in his thirties or forties in good health and CMV-seropositive.

The chain is built from TRBV15 and TRBJ1-2, with TRBD1 identical over 9 bases. This CDR3 has 15 residues. J was trimmed by 1 base and V by 3 bases; bases with no gene match: 3. Germline V gene sequence: CDR1 LNHNV, CDR2 YYDKDF (reference sequence). The CDR3 sequence: CATSSRQGGNYGYTF. DNA for the CDR3: TGTGCCACCAGCAGTAGACAGGGGGGTAACTATGGCTACACCTTC.

This chain uses TRBV7-9 with TRBJ2-2, with D possibly being TRBD2 (5 bases). This CDR3 spans 17 amino acids. Trimming took 2 bases from V and 3 from J, leaving 16 bases between them. Per the germline V gene, CDR1 is SEHNR and CDR2 is FQNEAQ (reference sequence). CDR3 loop: CASSLRGAGIDTGELFF. The DNA for the CDR3 is TGTGCCAGCAGCTTACGGGGTGCCGGCATCGACACCGGGGAGCTGTTTTTT.

V is TRBV7-9 and J is TRBJ2-7; 12 nucleotides agree with TRBD1. CDR3 length equals 15 residues. Germline V gene sequence: CDR1 SEHNR, CDR2 FQNEAQ (reference sequence). J lost 3 bases, V lost 7 bases, and 7 bases had no gene match. The CDR3 loop is CASTGGQGAIYEQYF. The CDR3 DNA reads as TGTGCCAGCACCGGGGGACAGGGGGCTATCTACGAGCAGTACTTC. Variable domain in full (rest from reference TRBV7-9 and TRBJ2-7): DTGVSQNPRHKITKRGQNVTFRCDPISEHNRLYWYRQTLGQGPEFLTYFQNEAQLEKSRLLSDRFSAERPKGSFSTLEIQRTEQGDSAMYLCASTGGQGAIYEQYFGPGTRLTVT.

The rearrangement uses TRBV27 and TRBJ2-5; 8 bases are a match to TRBD2. The length of the CDR3 is 16 residues. Germline values: CDR1 MNHEY, CDR2 SMNVEV (reference sequence). The V and J ends lost 0 bases and 5 bases, in that order; junction bases with no gene match: 8. For the CDR3, the DNA is TGTGCCAGCAGTTTATCGGCTGGGCGGGGGGTGGAGACCCAGTACTTC. Its protein is CASSLSAGRGVETQYF.

The chain has TRBV2 and TRBJ1-5, with TRBD1 as a possible D gene (5 bases). Germline V gives CDR1 SNHLY, CDR2 FYNNEI. CDR3 length: 15 amino acids. The V and J ends lost 3 bases and 3 bases respectively, with 12 bases between them. The DNA of the CDR3 is TGTGCCAGCAGTGACGCAGGGTTAGACAATCAGCCCCAGCATTTT. It is translated as CASSDAGLDNQPQHF.

V and J are TRBV2 and TRBJ1-2; perhaps TRBD1 as D (5 bases). Germline CDR1 is SNHLY and CDR2 is FYNNEI. V was pared by 2 bases and J by 0 bases, with 19 bases between. The length of the CDR3 is 18 residues. The CDR3 is CASSEKGDFNPSNYGYTF. For the CDR3, the DNA is TGTGCCAGCAGTGAAAAAGGGGACTTCAATCCCTCTAACTATGGCTACACCTTC.

This sequence joins TRBV12-5 and TRBJ2-5, with 8 bases matching TRBD2. Germline CDR1 is LGHNT and CDR2 is FRNRAP. J gave up 1 base and V 1 base, and 2 bases lay outside the gene matches. The CDR3 is 15 amino acids. The CDR3 DNA sequence: TGTGCTAGTGGTTTGGGGAGCGGGGGCCAAGAGACCCAGTACTTC. It yields the protein CASGLGSGGQETQYF.

This chain joins TRBV5-1 and TRBJ2-1, with 11 nucleotides matching TRBD2. V lost 7 bases to trimming and J lost 4 bases; unmatched junction nucleotides: 13. Germline-derived CDR1 and CDR2 are SGHRS and YFSETQ. The CDR3 covers 17 residues. In DNA form, the CDR3 reads TGCGCCAGCCAGCCCACCGCTAGCGGGGGGCCATACAATGAGCAGTTCTTC. This codes for CASQPTASGGPYNEQFF.

V usage is TRBV5-4 and J usage is TRBJ2-2, with TRBD1 identical over 10 bases. The CDR3 runs to 15 residues. The trim removed 7 bases at V and 6 bases at J, leaving 9 bases unmatched. In germline, CDR1 is SGHNT, CDR2 YYREEE (reference sequence). CDR3 DNA: TGTGCCAGCGGCCGGGACAGGGGTTTTTCCGGGGAGCTGTTTTTT. Its protein is CASGRDRGFSGELFF.

This chain links TRBV5-1 with TRBJ2-3; D not resolved. From germline, CDR1 is SGHRS and CDR2 YFSETQ. V lost 0 bases to trimming and J lost 0 bases, with 8 bases between them. The CDR3 runs to 15 residues. CDR3: CASSLVAISTDTQYF. Written as DNA, the CDR3 is TGCGCCAGCAGCTTGGTCGCGATTAGCACAGATACGCAGTATTTT.

The chain joins TRBV2 to TRBJ2-3, with D perhaps matching TRBD2 (6 bases). CDR1 is SNHLY, CDR2 FYNNEI, per germline. With 1 base removed from V and 2 bases from J, the gap between germline ends came to 7 bases. This CDR3 is built from 14 residues. CDR3 protein: CASSEGTITDTQYF. Here the CDR3 DNA reads TGTGCCAGCAGTGAAGGGACTATCACAGATACGCAGTATTTT.

The chain couples TRBV19 to TRBJ1-1, with a weak D call TRBD1 (6 bases). The CDR3 length is 15 residues. Trimming left V 4 bases short and J 4 bases short, with 16 bases between. From germline, CDR1 is LNHDA and CDR2 SQIVND (reference sequence). CDR3 sequence: CASSRGGRFPTEAFF. CDR3 DNA: TGTGCCAGTAGTAGGGGGGGGCGGTTCCCCACTGAAGCTTTCTTT. Complete variable domain (other parts from reference TRBV19 and TRBJ1-1): DGGITQSPKYLFRKEGQNVTLSCEQNLNHDAMYWYRQDPGQGLRLIYYSQIVNDFQKGDIAEGYSVSREKKESFPLTVTSAQKNPTAFYLCASSRGGRFPTEAFFGQGTRLTVV.

This rearrangement joins TRBV7-2 to TRBJ2-7; 7 nucleotides agree with TRBD1. Trimming took 5 bases from V and 6 from J; bases not matched to a gene: 10. Germline V gene sequence: CDR1 SGHTA, CDR2 FQGNSA. The CDR3 sequence is 14 residues long. DNA of the CDR3: TGTGCCAGCAGCCAGGACAGGTTCTCCCGCGAGCAGTACTTC. Encoded protein: CASSQDRFSREQYF.

This chain connects TRBV7-3 to TRBJ2-5, with 13 bases identical to TRBD2. The CDR3 is 16 residues long. Germline loops: CDR1 SGHTA, CDR2 FQGTGA. The junction had 9 bases not matched to a gene; V was cut back by 6 bases and J by 5 bases. The CDR3 loop is CASSRTSGGARETQYF. The CDR3 DNA follows: TGTGCCAGCAGTCGAACTAGCGGGGGGGCCCGGGAGACCCAGTACTTC.

The chain carries TRBV19 and TRBJ1-2, with D tentatively TRBD1 (5 bases). This CDR3 contains 15 residues. CDR1 LNHDA and CDR2 SQIVND come from the germline V gene (reference sequence). V shed 5 bases and J shed 4 bases, with 17 bases lying between them. DNA for the CDR3: TGTGCCAGTAGTGCGGGACCCGCCGGCCCCTATGGCTACACCTTC. Translated, it gives CASSAGPAGPYGYTF.

The rearrangement links TRBV5-4 to TRBJ2-1; TRBD2 aligns across 10 bases. The CDR3 loop spans 16 amino acids. Germline CDR1 is SGHNT and CDR2 is YYREEE (reference sequence). J lost 6 bases, V lost 6 bases, and 12 bases had no gene match. The CDR3 is CASNPPSGGAINEQFF. DNA of the CDR3: TGTGCCAGCAACCCTCCCAGCGGGGGGGCTATCAATGAGCAGTTCTTC.

V usage is TRBV6-6 and J usage is TRBJ2-1; D may be TRBD2 (6 bases). CDR1 is MNHNY and CDR2 is SVGAGI in the germline V gene (reference sequence). V was shortened by 7 bases and J by 3 bases, with 19 bases between the two germline ends. CDR3 length: 16 amino acids. CDR3 protein: CASTGTSQKNYNEQFF. CDR3 nucleotide sequence: TGTGCCAGCACCGGGACTTCCCAAAAGAACTACAATGAGCAGTTCTTC.

Worth noting for this clone: The junction departs from germline at one end; a sequencing error may be responsible. V usage is TRBV7-7 and J usage is TRBJ2-3; possibly TRBD1 for D (6 bases). The CDR3 contains 18 residues. Germline V CDR1 and CDR2: SSHAT, FNYEAQ (reference sequence). The CDR3 bases are TGTGCTAGCAGCTTAGGGACCTACAGGGATCCCAACACAGATACGCAGTATTTT. Encoded protein: CASSLGTYRDPNTDTQYF.

This clone was seen only once. The gene calls are TRBV7-9 and TRBJ2-7; TRBD1 agrees at 8 bases. Germline CDR1 is SEHNR and CDR2 is FQNEAQ (reference sequence). The CDR3 spans 15 residues. V lost 7 bases and J lost 6; bases outside the gene matches: 14. The CDR3 sequence is CASNGDRSTRGEQYF. For the CDR3, the DNA is TGTGCCAGCAACGGGGACAGGTCGACCCGTGGCGAGCAGTACTTC.

V usage is TRBV2 and J usage is TRBJ1-4, with D tentatively TRBD1 (5 bases). CDR1 and CDR2 from the germline V gene are SNHLY and FYNNEI. Deletions cut 2 bases from V and 14 bases from J, with 21 bases between. The CDR3 consists of 15 residues. CDR3 nucleotide sequence: TGTGCCAGCAGTGAAAGCTTGACAGCTAGATACAAGCTGTTTTTT. It encodes CASSESLTARYKLFF.

V usage is TRBV7-6 and J usage is TRBJ2-7; TRBD1 agrees at 7 bases. Germline V gene data show CDR1 as SGHVS and CDR2 as FNYEAQ. The ends lost 5 bases at V and 3 bases at J; junction bases unmatched: 10. The CDR3 consists of 15 residues. CDR3 in amino acids: CASSERQGRDYEQYF. In DNA, the CDR3 is TGTGCCAGCAGCGAGCGACAGGGAAGGGACTACGAGCAGTACTTC.

The V call is TRBV11-2, the J call TRBJ2-3; 12 positions agree with TRBD2. The germline CDR1 and CDR2 sequences are SGHAT and FQNNGV. The CDR3 consists of 17 residues. V trimming: 3 bases; J trimming: 2 bases; junction bases outside the gene matches: 6. The CDR3 DNA is TGTGCCAGCAGCTTCCGGCCTAGCGGGGGGGACACAGATACGCAGTATTTT. This encodes CASSFRPSGGDTDTQYF.